Many counts were recorded for the clone carrying this T cell receptor beta chain. This entry belongs to a study of T cells after yellow fever vaccination. Via MiXCR, TCRdb re-called the 5' RACE reads, giving one row per CDR3 protein. The sample has about 340,000 distinct CDR3 sequences; 8% to 10% are singletons. Germline CDR1 is MNHNS and CDR2 is SASEGT. CDR3 size: 17 residues. Trimming at V came to 5 bases and at J to 1 base, leaving 11 bases not matched to a gene. This specimen was PBMCs, taken on the day of the first yellow fever vaccination. This chain links TRBV6-1 with TRBJ2-3, with 8 bases identical to TRBD2. The TCR originated in a man between 18 and 29 years old who received the YFV17D yellow fever vaccine. The CDR3 region is CASSRPLGAGGTDTQYF. In DNA form, the CDR3 reads TGTGCCAGCAGTCGTCCCCTGGGAGCGGGGGGCACAGATACGCAGTATTTT.